These 9 T cell receptor beta chains share one sample of origin, sequenced in a study of blood T cell repertoires in COVID-19. TCRdb keeps only in-frame clones here, not all; method: immunoSEQ multiplex PCR. The sample has over 60,000 clones, around 90% seen once; the top ten hold about 5%. The specimen sequenced was peripheral blood. All receptors derive from a man aged 45-65 years with acute or convalescent COVID-19.

The genes are TRBV7-8 and TRBJ1-4; 8 bases agree with TRBD1. The CDR3 is 15 residues long. V lost 4 bases to trimming and J lost 3 bases; unmatched junction nucleotides: 4. The germline gives CDR1 SGHVS, CDR2 FQNEAQ. CDR3 DNA sequence: TGTGCCAGCAGCTCCCCACAGGGGGCTAATGAAAAACTGTTTTTT. Its protein is CASSSPQGANEKLFF.

The rearrangement uses TRBV5-1 and TRBJ1-1; D is unclear. Germline V gene data show CDR1 as SGHRS and CDR2 as YFSETQ. V was shortened by 0 bases and J by 4 bases, with 19 bases between the two germline ends. The CDR3 runs to 17 residues. The CDR3 region is CASSLAGRVGGRTEAFF. The CDR3 nucleotides read TGCGCCAGCAGCTTGGCCGGTAGGGTAGGAGGTCGCACTGAAGCTTTCTTT.

The chain uses TRBV6-5 and TRBJ1-2; 10 bases map to TRBD1. The CDR3 has 14 amino acids. After removal of 7 bases from V and 7 bases from J, the junction contained 9 bases not matched to a gene. Per germline, CDR1 MNHEY and CDR2 SVGAGI. CDR3 nucleotide sequence: TGTGCCAGCATCGACAGGGGGCGGGATGGTGGCTACACCTTC. Translated: CASIDRGRDGGYTF.

The chain couples TRBV19 to TRBJ1-2, with 8 bases identical to TRBD1. The length of the CDR3 is 16 residues. Germline CDR1 LNHDA, CDR2 SQIVND (reference sequence). Trimming cost V 5 bases and J 4 bases; bases outside gene matches: 12. The CDR3, as DNA: TGTGCCAGTAGTTACGGGACAGGTGGGGGCATCTATGGCTACACCTTC. Translation gives CASSYGTGGGIYGYTF.

The V gene is TRBV12-3 or TRBV12-4, the J gene TRBJ1-2; the match to TRBD1 covers 9 bases. This CDR3 contains 13 residues. Trimming took 4 bases from V and 7 from J; bases not matched to a gene: 4. The CDR3 here is CASSYRGRPGYTF. The CDR3 DNA is TGTGCCAGCAGTTACAGGGGGCGTCCTGGCTACACCTTC.

The chain carries TRBV12-3 or TRBV12-4 and TRBJ1-2, with D possibly being TRBD1 (6 bases). The CDR3 runs 13 residues. V was pared by 6 bases and J by 5 bases, with 13 bases between. This CDR3 reads CASSPYREYGYTF. The CDR3 DNA reads as TGTGCCAGCAGCCCCTACAGGGAGTATGGCTACACCTTC.

The chain couples TRBV6-6 to TRBJ2-5; 11 positions agree with TRBD2. The CDR3 totals 18 residues. J gave up 5 bases and V 6 bases, and 17 bases lay outside the gene matches. Germline V gives CDR1 MNHNY, CDR2 SVGAGI (reference sequence). The CDR3 nucleotides read TGTGCCAGCAGCCGATCGACTTTAACTAGCGGGAGATGGGAGACCCAGTACTTC. Translating gives CASSRSTLTSGRWETQYF.

DNA for the CDR3: TGTGCCAGCAGCCCCGGTAGCATTGGGAGCAATCAGCCCCAGCATTTT. Its translation is CASSPGSIGSNQPQHF. This chain links TRBV7-8 with TRBJ1-5; D uncertain. Germline-derived CDR1 and CDR2 are SGHVS and FQNEAQ. This CDR3 contains 16 residues. V dropped 5 bases and J dropped 1 base, with 15 bases sitting between them.

The chain carries TRBV6-5 and TRBJ1-3; a possible D gene is TRBD1 (6 bases). The V end was cut by 7 bases, the J end by 0 bases, with 13 bases between. The CDR3 loop spans 15 amino acids. The germline gives CDR1 MNHEY, CDR2 SVGAGI. CDR3 sequence: CASKLTGDSGNTIYF. The CDR3 nucleotides read TGTGCCAGCAAGCTGACAGGCGACTCTGGAAACACCATATATTTT.